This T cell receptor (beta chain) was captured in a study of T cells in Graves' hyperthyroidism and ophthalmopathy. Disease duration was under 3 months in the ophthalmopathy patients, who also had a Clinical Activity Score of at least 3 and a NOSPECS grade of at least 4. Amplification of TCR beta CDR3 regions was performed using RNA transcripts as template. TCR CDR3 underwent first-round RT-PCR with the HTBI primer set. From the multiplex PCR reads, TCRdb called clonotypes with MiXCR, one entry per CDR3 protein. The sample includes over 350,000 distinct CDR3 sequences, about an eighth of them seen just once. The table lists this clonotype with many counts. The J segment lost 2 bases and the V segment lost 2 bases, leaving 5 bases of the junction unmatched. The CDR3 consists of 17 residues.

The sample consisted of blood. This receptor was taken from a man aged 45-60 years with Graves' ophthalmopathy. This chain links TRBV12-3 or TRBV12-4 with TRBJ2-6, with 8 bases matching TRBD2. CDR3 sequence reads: CASSLRSRGAGANVLTF. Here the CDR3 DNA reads TGTGCCAGCAGTTTAAGGTCGCGGGGGGCTGGGGCCAACGTCCTGACTTTC.